One and the same sample provided the 20 T cell receptor beta chains below, sequenced in a study of persistence of HIV-infected CD4 T cells. The libraries were made with immunoSEQ version 4 in survey mode. This table comes from immunoSEQ multiplex PCR, and its TCRdb copy is limited to in-frame clones, with some not included. The profile shows about 51,000 clones, 85% to 90% of them singletons. No antigen has been assigned to these receptors. Cells were stimulated nonspecifically with anti-CD3/anti-CD28 magnetic beads. CD4+ T cells upregulating both CD40 ligand and CD69 were sorted as responding cells. The sequences come from CD4+ T cells sorted from PBMCs after approximately 19-hour stimulation, collected from a patient who received antiretroviral therapy. Every receptor here comes from an adult woman with HIV who was CMV-seropositive.

The rearrangement uses TRBV15 and TRBJ1-4; D ambiguous. Germline CDR1 reads LNHNV; CDR2 reads YYDKDF (reference sequence). V was pared by 8 bases and J by 8 bases, with 15 bases between. The CDR3 has 13 residues. The CDR3 protein is CATDWTFSEKLFF. In DNA form, the CDR3 reads TGTGCCACCGATTGGACCTTCTCCGAAAAACTGTTTTTT.

V usage is TRBV19 and J usage is TRBJ1-4, with a possible D match to TRBD1 (6 bases). V was cut by 5 bases and J by 10 bases, with 14 bases left in between. CDR1 LNHDA and CDR2 SQIVND come from the germline V gene (reference sequence). This CDR3 has 13 amino acids. The DNA of the CDR3 is TGTGCCAGTAGTGTTAACAGGGAGGTAAAACTGTTTTTT. Encoded protein: CASSVNREVKLFF. The variable domain in full, with the rest retrieved from reference TRBV19 and TRBJ1-4, is DGGITQSPKYLFRKEGQNVTLSCEQNLNHDAMYWYRQDPGQGLRLIYYSQIVNDFQKGDIAEGYSVSREKKESFPLTVTSAQKNPTAFYLCASSVNREVKLFFGSGTQLSVL.

The chain has TRBV15 and TRBJ2-5, with D possibly called TRBD1 or TRBD2 (6 bases each). Trimming stripped 4 bases from V and 2 bases from J, with 17 bases between. The CDR3 spans 16 residues. CDR1 is LNHNV and CDR2 is YYDKDF in the germline V gene (reference sequence). Here the CDR3 reads CATSKLGGSGQETQYF. The CDR3 bases are TGTGCCACCAGCAAGTTGGGGGGCTCGGGGCAAGAGACCCAGTACTTC.

The chain links TRBV19 to TRBJ1-1; D not certain. V was pared by 8 bases and J by 0 bases, with 19 bases between. Germline V gene sequence: CDR1 LNHDA, CDR2 SQIVND (reference sequence). The CDR3 runs 16 residues. The CDR3 loop reads CASGHRLLMMNTEAFF. DNA of the CDR3: TGTGCCAGTGGGCACAGATTACTTATGATGAACACTGAAGCTTTCTTT.

This clone has a handful of counts. The V call is TRBV5-4, the J call TRBJ1-2; tentatively, D is TRBD1 (5 bases). The CDR3 covers 12 residues. Trimming shortened V by 4 bases and J by 14 bases, and 18 bases separated the two germline ends. CDR1 is SGHNT and CDR2 is YYREEE in the germline V gene (reference sequence). The CDR3 sequence is CASSPNQRDPTF. In DNA, the CDR3 is TGTGCCAGCAGCCCCAATCAAAGGGACCCAACCTTC. Variable domain in full (rest from reference TRBV5-4 and TRBJ1-2): ETGVTQSPTHLIKTRGQQVTLRCSSQSGHNTVSWYQQALGQGPQFIFQYYREEENGRGNFPPRFSGLQFPNYSSELNVNALELDDSALYLCASSPNQRDPTFGSGTRLTVV.

This clone has just one count. The gene calls are TRBV25-1 and TRBJ2-7, with TRBD1 matching 10 bases. Germline trimming cut 4 bases from V and 3 bases from J; bases unmatched to any gene: 6. Per the germline V gene, CDR1 is MGHDK and CDR2 is SYGVNS. The CDR3 loop spans 15 amino acids. In DNA form, the CDR3 reads TGTGCCAGCAGTGGACAGGGGGCGTTAAGCTACGAGCAGTACTTC. It translates to CASSGQGALSYEQYF.

The rearrangement links TRBV28 to TRBJ1-2; D is unresolved. This CDR3 has 16 residues. Trimming pared 5 bases from V and 4 bases from J, leaving 20 bases between. In germline, CDR1 is MDHEN, CDR2 SYDVKM. The CDR3 bases are TGTGCCAGCAGTAAACTCGGTGGTCCGGGAGGCTATGGCTACACCTTC. Its protein is CASSKLGGPGGYGYTF.

The chain has TRBV18 and TRBJ1-1; TRBD1 is a possible D gene (6 bases). This CDR3 is built from 17 residues. Trimming shortened V by 3 bases and J by 5 bases, and 22 bases separated the two germline ends. CDR1 is KGHSH, CDR2 LQKENI, per germline. CDR3 region: CASSPAGGALPGTEAFF. In DNA form, the CDR3 reads TGTGCCAGCTCACCTGCTGGGGGGGCATTGCCCGGTACTGAAGCTTTCTTT.

The genes are TRBV11-3 and TRBJ1-1; D not resolved. From germline, CDR1 is SGHNT and CDR2 YENEEA. V dropped 2 bases and J dropped 1 base, with 5 bases sitting between them. CDR3 length: 13 amino acids. The CDR3 coding sequence is TGTGCCAGCAGCTTAAAGTGGAACACTGAAGCTTTCTTT. It codes for CASSLKWNTEAFF. Full variable domain (missing parts from reference TRBV11-3 and TRBJ1-1): EAGVVQSPRYKIIEKKQPVAFWCNPISGHNTLYWYLQNLGQGPELLIRYENEEAVDDSQLPKDRFSAERLKGVDSTLKIQPAELGDSAVYLCASSLKWNTEAFFGQGTRLTVV.

The rearrangement uses TRBV5-6 and TRBJ1-5; 11 bases agree with TRBD1. The CDR3 has 16 amino acids. The trim removed 4 bases at V and 7 bases at J, leaving 10 bases unmatched. Germline-derived CDR1 and CDR2 are SGHDT and YYEEEE. The CDR3: CASSTRTGGAEQPQHF. CDR3 nucleotides: TGTGCCAGCAGCACCCGGACAGGGGGCGCAGAACAGCCCCAGCATTTT.

The chain uses TRBV7-2 and TRBJ1-1; no firm D call. Trimming pared 0 bases from V and 1 base from J, leaving 6 bases between. The CDR3 has 14 residues. In germline, CDR1 is SGHTA, CDR2 FQGNSA. CDR3 protein: CASSLAVQNTEAFF. As DNA, the CDR3 is TGTGCCAGCAGCTTAGCGGTACAGAACACTGAAGCTTTCTTT.

The chain has TRBV30 and TRBJ1-6, with 7 bases matching TRBD1. The CDR3 runs 16 residues. Germline lookup yields CDR1 GTSNPN and CDR2 SVGIG (reference sequence). V lost 0 bases and J lost 8; bases outside the gene matches: 10. The CDR3 is CAWSVPTGNKDSPLHF. The CDR3 bases are TGTGCCTGGAGTGTACCGACAGGGAATAAGGATTCACCCCTCCACTTT.

This clone was seen only once. V gene TRBV2 combines with J gene TRBJ1-1; D might be TRBD1 (5 bases). Trimming removed 7 bases from V and 4 bases from J, with 13 bases in between. Per the germline V gene, CDR1 is SNHLY and CDR2 is FYNNEI. This CDR3 is 13 amino acids long. CDR3 loop: CASKRQGGTEAFF. In DNA form, the CDR3 reads TGTGCCAGCAAGCGGCAGGGAGGCACTGAAGCTTTCTTT.

V gene TRBV19 combines with J gene TRBJ1-5; 7 nucleotides agree with TRBD1. V shed 1 base, J shed 4 bases, and the junction held 1 base outside the gene matches. Germline loops: CDR1 LNHDA, CDR2 SQIVND (reference sequence). This CDR3 is 14 amino acids long. The CDR3 protein is CASSIAGGNQPQHF. CDR3 DNA sequence: TGTGCCAGTAGTATAGCAGGGGGTAATCAGCCCCAGCATTTT.

The chain has TRBV12-3 or TRBV12-4 and TRBJ2-1; TRBD1 agrees at 9 bases. Trimming cost V 6 bases and J 7 bases; bases outside gene matches: 4. There are 13 residues in the CDR3. The CDR3 DNA follows: TGTGCCAGCAGACAGACAGGGGGTAATGAGCAGTTCTTC. As protein: CASRQTGGNEQFF.

The CDR3 sequence: CATSDSKPGQGAGEAFF. DNA of the CDR3: TGTGCCACCAGTGATTCAAAACCGGGACAGGGGGCGGGTGAAGCTTTCTTT. J is TRBJ1-1 and V is TRBV24-1; 12 bases align to TRBD1. The CDR3 loop spans 17 amino acids. V shed 2 bases and J 7 bases; nucleotides not matched to a gene: 10. Looked up from germline, CDR1 is KGHDR and CDR2 is SFDVKD.

The chain carries TRBV5-4 and TRBJ1-4; TRBD1 might be the D (5 bases). The CDR3 totals 15 residues. With 0 bases removed from V and 5 bases from J, the gap between germline ends came to 11 bases. CDR1 SGHNT and CDR2 YYREEE come from the germline V gene (reference sequence). CDR3 bases: TGTGCCAGCAGCTTGGAAGGGGCTAGGAATGAAAAACTGTTTTTT. Its translation: CASSLEGARNEKLFF. Drawing the rest from reference TRBV5-4 and TRBJ1-4, the complete variable domain is ETGVTQSPTHLIKTRGQQVTLRCSSQSGHNTVSWYQQALGQGPQFIFQYYREEENGRGNFPPRFSGLQFPNYSSELNVNALELDDSALYLCASSLEGARNEKLFFGSGTQLSVL.

This chain connects TRBV18 to TRBJ1-1; D possibly corresponds to TRBD1 (6 bases). The CDR3 has 16 amino acids. The germline V and J ends were trimmed by 3 bases and 0 bases, with 14 bases remaining between them. The germline V gene encodes CDR1 KGHSH and CDR2 LQKENI. CDR3 residues: CASSPTGGGVNTEAFF. The CDR3 coding sequence is TGTGCCAGCTCACCGACGGGAGGGGGGGTGAACACTGAAGCTTTCTTT.

The chain uses TRBV6-4 and TRBJ1-1, with TRBD1 matching over 7 bases. V gave up 5 bases and J gave up 3 bases; unmatched junction bases: 3. The CDR3 loop spans 13 amino acids. Germline CDR1 is MRHNA and CDR2 is SNTAGT. The CDR3 sequence is CASSYRGDTEAFF. The CDR3 DNA sequence: TGTGCCAGCAGTTACAGGGGAGACACTGAAGCTTTCTTT.

The chain recombines TRBV11-2 with TRBJ2-2; D perhaps matches TRBD2 (5 bases). CDR1 is SGHAT and CDR2 is FQNNGV in the germline V gene. The V end lost 6 bases, the J end lost 4 bases, and 15 bases lay between the germline ends. The CDR3 extends over 15 amino acids. CDR3 region: CASSLSGGGTGELFF. In DNA, the CDR3 is TGTGCCAGCAGTCTCAGCGGAGGTGGCACCGGGGAGCTGTTTTTT.